Listed below are T cell receptor beta chains from one sample, sequenced in a study of identical twins. MiXCR was run by TCRdb on the 5' RACE reads, yielding one entry per CDR3 protein. The sample lists around 300,000 distinct CDR3 sequences; roughly 8.6% were seen once. The same data also contributed to another study, on yellow fever vaccine responses in identical twins.

Sequenced sample: memory (CD45RO+) T cells sorted from blood. The receptors come from a woman aged 18-29 years in good health. Each CDR3 is given with its conserved first and last residue.

CDR3 protein	V gene	J gene
CASSAPVGLVYTDTQYF	TRBV9	TRBJ2-3
CASSPRDSTYEQYF	TRBV27	TRBJ2-7
CASSYSKGQGLVGYTF	TRBV6-2/TRBV6-3	TRBJ1-2
CSGGGTSDTDTQYF	TRBV29-1	TRBJ2-3
CASGGGGYNEQFF	TRBV27	TRBJ2-1
CASSRGAPGSSYNEQFF	TRBV3-1	TRBJ2-1
CASSDLSINSPLHF	TRBV6-1	TRBJ1-6
CASSEHTANEKLFF	TRBV6-1	TRBJ1-4
CASSQVPTKLAEGLAKNIQYF	TRBV3-1	TRBJ2-4
CASSYSPSGTKPYEQYF	TRBV6-2/TRBV6-3	TRBJ2-7
CASSLSTGTSGRTQYF	TRBV11-2	TRBJ2-3
CASSYTGGNADTQYF	TRBV6-5	TRBJ2-3
CASSPGQTNTGELFF	TRBV5-1	TRBJ2-2
CASSFRTWSTEAFF	TRBV12-3/TRBV12-4	TRBJ1-1
CASRRGIRILKNQHF	TRBV12-2	TRBJ1-5
CASSREPPLRETQYF	TRBV7-9	TRBJ2-5
CASRGQGVNLSYNEQFF	TRBV6-1	TRBJ2-1
CATSDSEIGNSPLHF	TRBV24-1	TRBJ1-6
CASSPNDGLAGGGTQYF	TRBV3-1	TRBJ2-5
CASSEALGSANTGELFF	TRBV6-1	TRBJ2-2
CSASRDSISGANVLTF	TRBV20-1	TRBJ2-6
CATSDLPHDEQFF	TRBV24-1	TRBJ2-1